This T cell receptor (beta chain) was captured by sequencing in a study of blood T cell repertoires in COVID-19 (dated by TCRdb to 2018 to 2020). Notes on the research overall: Samples covering the acute and convalescent phases of COVID-19 were provided by collaborators in the United States, Italy and Spain. The material from the prospective study consisted of cDNA or gDNA derived from T cells, B-cell-depleted T cells, or PBMCs. The dataset comprised deeply sampled blood TCRbeta repertoires from subjects exposed to, actively infected with, or recovered from COVID-19. The repertoires were made available in a free public database intended to serve as a resource for research on the immune response to SARS-CoV-2. Samples came from the ongoing ImmuneRACE study (first 160 participants) plus 1,254 subjects from 6 global collaborators. Nearly every sample came with metadata listing a de-identified subject ID, COVID-19 status, age in years and sex. HLA class I and class II types, where available, came from metadata supplied by the sample provider rather than from assay-based typing. What the research found in general, with its limitations: How much clinical and demographic metadata was included differed by source and by participant, and the metadata was provided uncurated.

Turning to this clone: Which antigen it targets is not known. No base qualities exist here, and no much larger clone lies one base off it.

CDR1 MDHEN and CDR2 SYDVKM are derived from the germline V gene. Taken from cysteine to phenylalanine, the CDR3 has 15 residues. The retained sequence is limited to the CDR3, 45 bases, with the frame set at the first base. V is cut back by 9 bases and J by 4 bases, with 10 bases in the junction unmatched. In Seattle, one collaborating source enrolled patients while the infection was active and tracked those patients longitudinally over the course of disease. Collaborating institutions collected whole blood in K2EDTA tubes following their own protocols. For TCRbeta analysis, collaborators shipped samples in one of three forms: frozen whole blood, isolated PBMCs, or DNA extracted from either of those sample types. TCRbeta CDR3 regions were amplified from genomic DNA using the immunoSEQ Assay, a bias-controlled multiplex PCR. Processing in the source paper ran as follows. The number of nucleated cells in each sample was estimated by amplification of reference gene primers within the assay. Sequence reads were collapsed and filtered to measure the absolute abundance of every unique TCRbeta CDR3 rearrangement. For each sample, productive Simpson clonality was calculated by taking the square root of Simpson's diversity index across productive rearrangements. Not all clones reach the TCRdb copy of this immuneACCESS table, which keeps in-frame sequences only. Checked studies attribute under half of the gap to unresolved V genes and leave the rest unexplained. That table supplies the V and J calls and clone size; D and trimming were determined from the DNA. Present in this sample are 200,000 or so clones, under 90% of which were seen just once. The ten top clones hold around a sixth of the sample.

Sequences were obtained from peripheral blood. The sequence links TRBV28 to TRBJ2-1; TRBD2 agrees with 9 junctional bases. The receptor was isolated from a person between 70 and 80 years old with COVID-19, enrolled during active disease. The CDR3 region reads CASKTGTSTYNEQFF. The DNA sequence is TGTGCCAGTAAAACCGGGACTAGCACTTACAATGAGCAGTTCTTC.